The 25 T cell receptor beta chains below come from one sample, sequenced in a study of T cell repertoires in cytomegalovirus infection. TCRdb re-called the reads through MiXCR, storing one row per CDR3 protein. The data hold 740,000 or so distinct CDR3 sequences, with 35% to 45% observed a single time. The sequenced sample consisted of PBMCs. Receptors were obtained from a human donor in good health (CMV status not recorded). Some clones in this sample may be carry-over from other donors' samples.

This clonotype has only a few counts. The chain has TRBV27 and TRBJ2-2; 7 nucleotides agree with TRBD2. The CDR3 loop spans 14 amino acids. The V gene end was trimmed by 3 bases and the J gene end by 7 bases; junction bases not matched to a gene: 5. From germline, CDR1 is MNHEY and CDR2 SMNVEV (reference sequence). The CDR3 bases are TGTGCCAGCAGTTTTAACCGGGGGGTCGGGGAGCTGTTTTTT. This translates into CASSFNRGVGELFF.

The table lists this clonotype with many counts. This chain connects TRBV7-2 to TRBJ1-2; D is unclear. The germline V and J ends were trimmed by 2 bases and 3 bases, with 4 bases remaining between them. CDR1 is SGHTA, CDR2 FQGNSA, per germline. The CDR3 totals 12 residues. CDR3 sequence: CASSLNDYGYTF. As DNA, the CDR3 is TGTGCCAGCAGCTTAAATGACTATGGCTACACCTTC.

This clonotype has only a few counts. The chain recombines TRBV7-2 with TRBJ1-4; D is ambiguous. The CDR3 is 16 amino acids. V was cut by 1 base and J by 4 bases, with 13 bases left in between. Germline V gene lookup returns CDR1 SGHTA and CDR2 FQGNSA. This CDR3 reads CASSLGGAGSNEKLFF. For the CDR3, the DNA is TGTGCCAGCAGCTTAGGGGGAGCGGGGAGTAATGAAAAACTGTTTTTT.

CDR3 region: CSARDLHRADTQYF. DNA for the CDR3: TGCAGTGCTAGAGATCTGCACAGGGCAGATACGCAGTATTTT. The chain joins TRBV20-1 to TRBJ2-3; maybe TRBD1 (6 bases). The CDR3 is 14 residues long. Trimming took 0 bases from V and 4 from J, leaving 11 bases between them. CDR1 and CDR2 from the germline V gene are DFQATT and SNEGSKA (reference sequence).

V and J are TRBV29-1 and TRBJ2-5; 8 positions agree with TRBD2. Trimming removed 4 bases from V and 5 bases from J; junction bases left unmatched: 12. Germline V gives CDR1 SQVTM, CDR2 ANQGSEA. The CDR3 runs 15 residues. Here the CDR3 DNA reads TGCAGCGTTGTCCTCCGCTTTAGCGGGGTTGAGACCCAGTACTTC. Residues: CSVVLRFSGVETQYF.

The chain couples TRBV20-1 to TRBJ2-7; tentatively, D is TRBD1 (5 bases). This CDR3 comprises 16 residues. Trimming removed 8 bases from V and 0 bases from J, with 23 bases in between. CDR1 and CDR2 from the germline V gene are DFQATT and SNEGSKA (reference sequence). The DNA for the CDR3 is TGCAGTTCCTCCCCCCCGCGTGGGGCCCGCTCCTACGAGCAGTACTTC. This encodes CSSSPPRGARSYEQYF.

The chain carries TRBV7-9 and TRBJ2-3, with 8 positions matching TRBD2. This CDR3 has 14 residues. V lost 7 bases to trimming and J lost 5 bases; unmatched junction nucleotides: 8. The germline V gene has CDR1 SEHNR and CDR2 FQNEAQ (reference sequence). The CDR3 loop reads CASTAGGAGDTQYF. Here the CDR3 DNA reads TGTGCCAGCACCGCCGGGGGGGCCGGAGATACGCAGTATTTT.

The chain couples TRBV12-5 to TRBJ1-2, with 10 bases aligning to TRBD1. V was pared by 7 bases and J by 6 bases, with 8 bases of the junction left unmatched. Germline CDR1 is LGHNT and CDR2 is FRNRAP. This CDR3 contains 14 residues. CDR3 in DNA: TGTGCTAGTGCTCTAGACAGGGGGCTTAATGGCTACACCTTC. Amino acid sequence: CASALDRGLNGYTF.

V is TRBV5-4 and J is TRBJ2-1; 12 bases agree with TRBD2. Trimming removed 0 bases from V and 15 bases from J; junction bases left unmatched: 7. Germline loops: CDR1 SGHNT, CDR2 YYREEE (reference sequence). This CDR3 is 14 amino acids long. The CDR3 DNA reads as TGTGCCAGCAGCTTGGAGACCCTAGCGGGAGGGCCGTTCTTC. Protein: CASSLETLAGGPFF.

This clonotype was seen many times. The chain links TRBV6-2 or TRBV6-3 to TRBJ1-5; D is undetermined. V lost 8 bases to trimming and J lost 0 bases, with 8 bases between them. Germline-derived CDR1 and CDR2 are MNHEY and SVGEGT. This CDR3 spans 13 amino acids. The CDR3 nucleotides are TGTGCCAGCTCCTATTATAGCAATCAGCCCCAGCATTTT. This encodes CASSYYSNQPQHF.

J is TRBJ2-2 and V is TRBV7-8; D is unresolved. The germline V gene has CDR1 SGHVS and CDR2 FQNEAQ. The length of the CDR3 is 16 residues. Trimming stripped 3 bases from V and 0 bases from J, with 11 bases between. CDR3 sequence (DNA): TGTGCCAGCAGCTTCCCAGCAGACTCGAACACCGGGGAGCTGTTTTTT. Translating it yields CASSFPADSNTGELFF.

This clonotype occurred once. The chain links TRBV4-2 to TRBJ2-1, with a tentative D call TRBD2 (6 bases). Trimming left V 6 bases short and J 3 bases short, with 15 bases between. The CDR3 covers 15 residues. CDR1 and CDR2 from the germline V gene are LGHNA and YNFKEQ. CDR3 sequence reads: CASRSLATDYNEQFF. The DNA for the CDR3 is TGTGCCAGCAGATCGCTAGCGACTGACTACAATGAGCAGTTCTTC.

The chain joins TRBV11-3 to TRBJ2-3; D is undetermined. This CDR3 is 13 amino acids long. Per germline, CDR1 SGHNT and CDR2 YENEEA. V gave up 3 bases and J gave up 1 base, with 5 bases separating them. CDR3 sequence reads: CASSFEGTDTQYF. The CDR3 DNA reads as TGTGCCAGCAGCTTTGAAGGCACAGATACGCAGTATTTT.

The V and J genes are TRBV27 and TRBJ1-5; D uncertain. Germline V lookup: CDR1 MNHEY, CDR2 SMNVEV (reference sequence). The CDR3 totals 14 residues. Trimming took 4 bases from V and 6 from J, leaving 13 bases between them. Here the CDR3 DNA reads TGTGCCAGCAGTTACGTCCCGGGAGTTCAGCCCCAGCATTTT. Translation: CASSYVPGVQPQHF.

This clonotype was found a few times. The J gene is TRBJ2-7, the V gene TRBV28; 9 nucleotides agree with TRBD1. Germline V gene data show CDR1 as MDHEN and CDR2 as SYDVKM. The junction had 14 bases not matched to a gene; V was cut back by 8 bases and J by 6 bases. This CDR3 is built from 15 residues. The CDR3 loop is CASSSPGQGESEQYF. CDR3 DNA: TGTGCCAGCTCTTCTCCGGGACAGGGAGAATCCGAGCAGTACTTC.

There are a few counts of this clonotype. The rearrangement links TRBV4-3 to TRBJ2-1, with 7 bases identical to TRBD2. The CDR3 is made up of 13 amino acids. The germline V gene encodes CDR1 LGHNA and CDR2 YSLEER. V gave up 0 bases and J gave up 15 bases; unmatched junction bases: 8. CDR3 sequence reads: CASSQDRTSLGFF. CDR3 DNA sequence: TGCGCCAGCAGCCAAGATCGGACTAGTTTGGGGTTCTTC.

The chain joins TRBV29-1 to TRBJ2-3; D is uncertain. The CDR3 has 10 amino acids. The V gene's germline CDR1 is SQVTM and CDR2 ANQGSEA. With 5 bases removed from V and 6 bases from J, the gap between germline ends came to 6 bases. CDR3 loop: CSVLGDTQYF. The DNA for the CDR3 is TGCAGCGTTCTAGGGGATACGCAGTATTTT.

This clonotype was seen only a few times. The V and J genes are TRBV2 and TRBJ2-1; the match to TRBD2 covers 10 bases. The CDR3 is 17 amino acids. J lost 2 bases, V lost 4 bases, and 8 bases had no gene match. Germline V CDR1 and CDR2: SNHLY, FYNNEI. CDR3: CASSAVGLAEPYNEQFF. The CDR3 nucleotides are TGTGCCAGCAGTGCCGTCGGACTAGCGGAACCCTACAATGAGCAGTTCTTC.

The V call is TRBV2, the J call TRBJ1-3; weak D call: TRBD1 (5 bases). The CDR3 is 18 amino acids. Per germline, CDR1 SNHLY and CDR2 FYNNEI. V shed 2 bases and J shed 0 bases, with 17 bases lying between them. Here the CDR3 DNA reads TGTGCCAGCAGTGAACCCGCCCGGCAGGGAAACTCTGGAAACACCATATATTTT. Its protein is CASSEPARQGNSGNTIYF.

This clonotype was found a few times. V is TRBV5-1 and J is TRBJ2-7; no firm D call. CDR1 SGHRS and CDR2 YFSETQ come from the germline V gene. The V gene lost 0 bases and the J gene lost 3 bases, with 13 bases spanning the gap. The CDR3 is 15 amino acids. The CDR3 spells CASSLEPGRGYEQYF. The CDR3 DNA is TGCGCCAGCAGCTTGGAGCCAGGTAGAGGCTACGAGCAGTACTTC.

This clonotype was seen more than once but under ten times. The chain combines TRBV28 with TRBJ2-5, with TRBD1 identical over 10 bases. This CDR3 has 15 residues. The germline V gene encodes CDR1 MDHEN and CDR2 SYDVKM. Unmatched junction bases numbered 5, after V lost 4 bases and J lost 3 bases. CDR3 DNA: TGTGCCAGCAGTTCACGGACAGGGGGAAAAGAGACCCAGTACTTC. Translating gives CASSSRTGGKETQYF.

This clonotype was counted many times. The rearrangement links TRBV7-8 to TRBJ2-7, with 9 bases fitting TRBD2. The CDR3 length is 17 residues. The ends lost 0 bases at V and 6 bases at J; junction bases unmatched: 12. Germline V gene sequence: CDR1 SGHVS, CDR2 FQNEAQ. DNA for the CDR3: TGTGCCAGCAGCTTAGCTCGTTTGGGCGGGGGGGCAGTCGAGCAGTACTTC. Translating it yields CASSLARLGGGAVEQYF.

This clonotype was seen a handful of times. This rearrangement joins TRBV7-6 to TRBJ2-2; 7 nucleotides match TRBD1. CDR3 length: 13 residues. The J segment lost 4 bases and the V segment lost 10 bases, leaving 6 bases of the junction unmatched. The germline CDR1 and CDR2 sequences are SGHVS and FNYEAQ. The CDR3 here is CATRDRRTGELFF. For the CDR3, the DNA is TGTGCCACCCGGGACAGACGCACCGGGGAGCTGTTTTTT. The whole variable domain, filled in from reference TRBV7-6 and TRBJ2-2, reads GAGVSQSPRYKVTKRGQDVALRCDPISGHVSLYWYRQALGQGPEFLTYFNYEAQQDKSGLPNDRFSAERPEGSISTLTIQRTEQRDSAMYRCATRDRRTGELFFGEGSRLTVL.

This clonotype was seen a handful of times. V gene TRBV10-3 combines with J gene TRBJ2-6, with 11 bases matching TRBD1. J gave up 2 bases and V 6 bases, and 12 bases lay outside the gene matches. The length of the CDR3 is 19 residues. Germline values: CDR1 ENHRY, CDR2 SYGVKD. For the CDR3, the DNA is TGTGCCATCAGATCACCCGGACAGGGGGCGCCGGCTGGGGCCAACGTCCTGACTTTC. Its protein product is CAIRSPGQGAPAGANVLTF.

This clonotype was seen ten or more times. This chain connects TRBV7-2 to TRBJ1-5; TRBD1 aligns across 7 bases. The CDR3 sequence is 15 residues long. The germline V gene has CDR1 SGHTA and CDR2 FQGNSA. With V trimmed by 1 base and J by 8 bases, 8 bases remained unmatched. The CDR3 spells CASSLERGRGEPQHF. Written as DNA, the CDR3 is TGTGCCAGCAGCTTAGAGAGGGGGCGCGGGGAGCCCCAGCATTTT.